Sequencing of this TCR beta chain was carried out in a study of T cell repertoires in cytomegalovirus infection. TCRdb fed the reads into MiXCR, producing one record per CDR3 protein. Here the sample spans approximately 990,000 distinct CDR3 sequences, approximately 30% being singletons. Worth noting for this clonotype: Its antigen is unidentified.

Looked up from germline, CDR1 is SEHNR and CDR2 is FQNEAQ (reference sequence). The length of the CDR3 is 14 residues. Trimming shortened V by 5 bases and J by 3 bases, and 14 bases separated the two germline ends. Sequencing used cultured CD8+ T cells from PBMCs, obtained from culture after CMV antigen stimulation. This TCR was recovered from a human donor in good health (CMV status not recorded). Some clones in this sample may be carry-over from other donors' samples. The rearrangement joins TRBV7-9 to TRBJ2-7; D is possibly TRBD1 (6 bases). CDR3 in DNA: TGTGCCAGCAGCCCCCCGGGACAACTCTACGAGCAGTACGTC. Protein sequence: CASSPPGQLYEQYV.